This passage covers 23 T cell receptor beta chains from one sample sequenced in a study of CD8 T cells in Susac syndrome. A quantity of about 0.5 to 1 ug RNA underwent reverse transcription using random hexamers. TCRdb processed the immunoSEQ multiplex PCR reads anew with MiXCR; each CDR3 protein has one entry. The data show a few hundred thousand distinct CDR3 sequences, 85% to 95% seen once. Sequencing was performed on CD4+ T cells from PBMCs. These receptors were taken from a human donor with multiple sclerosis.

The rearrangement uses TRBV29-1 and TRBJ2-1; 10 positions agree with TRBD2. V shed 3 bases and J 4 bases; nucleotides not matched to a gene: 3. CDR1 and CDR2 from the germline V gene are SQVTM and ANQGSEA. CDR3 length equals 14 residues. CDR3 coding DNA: TGCAGCGTTGAGGCACTAGCGGGGTACAATGAGCAGTTCTTC. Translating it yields CSVEALAGYNEQFF.

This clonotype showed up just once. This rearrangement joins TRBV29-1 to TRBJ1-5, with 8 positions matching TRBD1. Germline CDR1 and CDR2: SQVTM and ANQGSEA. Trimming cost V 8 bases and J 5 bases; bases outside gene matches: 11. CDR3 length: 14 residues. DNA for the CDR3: TGCAGCATTAAGACCGGGACAGGCGATCAGCCCCAGCATTTT. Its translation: CSIKTGTGDQPQHF.

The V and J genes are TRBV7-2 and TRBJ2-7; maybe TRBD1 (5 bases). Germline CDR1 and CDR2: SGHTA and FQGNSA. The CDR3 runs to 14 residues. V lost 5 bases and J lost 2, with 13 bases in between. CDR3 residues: CASSLSGIPYEQYV. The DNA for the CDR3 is TGTGCCAGCAGCCTCTCAGGGATCCCCTACGAGCAGTACGTC.

DNA of the CDR3: TGTGCCTGGAGTATCAGGGTGGGAGAGACCCAGTACTTC. Its translation is CAWSIRVGETQYF. This rearrangement joins TRBV30 to TRBJ2-5, with a weak D call TRBD1 (5 bases). This CDR3 is built from 13 residues. Trimming removed 2 bases at V and 4 bases at J, with 11 bases between. Germline V gene lookup returns CDR1 GTSNPN and CDR2 SVGIG (reference sequence).

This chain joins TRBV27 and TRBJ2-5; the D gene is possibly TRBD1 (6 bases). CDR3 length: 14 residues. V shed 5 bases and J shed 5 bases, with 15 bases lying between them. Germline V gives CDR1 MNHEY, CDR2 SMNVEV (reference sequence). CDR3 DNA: TGTGCCAGCAGTCGAAGATTAACAGGGGAGACCCAGTACTTC. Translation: CASSRRLTGETQYF.

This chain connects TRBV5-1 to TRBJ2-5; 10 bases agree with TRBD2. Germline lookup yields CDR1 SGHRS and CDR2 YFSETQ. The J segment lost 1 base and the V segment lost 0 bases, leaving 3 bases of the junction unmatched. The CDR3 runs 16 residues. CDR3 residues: CASSLVLAGVQETQYF. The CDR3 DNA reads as TGCGCCAGCAGCTTGGTTCTAGCGGGGGTCCAAGAGACCCAGTACTTC.

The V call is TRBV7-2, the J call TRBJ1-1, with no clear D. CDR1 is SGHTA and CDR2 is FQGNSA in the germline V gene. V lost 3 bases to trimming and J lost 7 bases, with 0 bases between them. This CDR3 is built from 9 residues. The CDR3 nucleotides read TGTGCCAGCAGCTTTGAAGCTTTCTTT. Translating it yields CASSFEAFF.

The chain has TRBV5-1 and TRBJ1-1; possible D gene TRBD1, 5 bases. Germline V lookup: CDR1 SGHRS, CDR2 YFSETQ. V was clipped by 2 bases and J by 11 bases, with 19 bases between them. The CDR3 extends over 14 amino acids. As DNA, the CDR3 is TGCGCCAGCAGCTTACAGGTCGGACGGCCGGCGGCTTTCTTT. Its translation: CASSLQVGRPAAFF.

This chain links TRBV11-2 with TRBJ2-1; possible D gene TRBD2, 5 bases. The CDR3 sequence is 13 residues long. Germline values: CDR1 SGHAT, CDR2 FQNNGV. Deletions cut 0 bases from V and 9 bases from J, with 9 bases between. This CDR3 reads CASSLDRGGEQFF. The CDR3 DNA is TGTGCCAGCAGCTTAGATCGAGGAGGTGAGCAGTTCTTC.

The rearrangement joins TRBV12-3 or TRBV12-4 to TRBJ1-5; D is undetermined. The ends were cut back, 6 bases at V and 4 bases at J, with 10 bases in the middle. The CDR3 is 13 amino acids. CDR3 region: CASRLQENQPQHF. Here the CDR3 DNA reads TGTGCCAGCAGGTTGCAGGAAAATCAGCCCCAGCATTTT.

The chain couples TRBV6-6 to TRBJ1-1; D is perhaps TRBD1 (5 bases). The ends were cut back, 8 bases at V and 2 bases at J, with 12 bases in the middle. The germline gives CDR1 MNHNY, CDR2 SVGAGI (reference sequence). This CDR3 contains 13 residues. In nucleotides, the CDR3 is TGTGCCAGCGGCGCGGGGCTAAACACTGAAGCTTTCTTT. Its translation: CASGAGLNTEAFF.

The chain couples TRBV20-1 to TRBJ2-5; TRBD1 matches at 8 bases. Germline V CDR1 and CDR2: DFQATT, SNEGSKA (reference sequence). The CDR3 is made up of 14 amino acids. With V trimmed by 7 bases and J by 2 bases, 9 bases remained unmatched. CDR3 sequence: CSGSRGQGQETQYF. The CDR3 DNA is TGCAGTGGCTCCCGAGGACAGGGACAAGAGACCCAGTACTTC.

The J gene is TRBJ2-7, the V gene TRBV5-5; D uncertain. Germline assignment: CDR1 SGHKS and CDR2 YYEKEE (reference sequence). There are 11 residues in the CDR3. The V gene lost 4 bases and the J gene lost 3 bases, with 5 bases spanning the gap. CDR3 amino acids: CASSTNYEQYV. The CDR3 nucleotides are TGTGCCAGCAGCACAAACTACGAGCAGTACGTC.

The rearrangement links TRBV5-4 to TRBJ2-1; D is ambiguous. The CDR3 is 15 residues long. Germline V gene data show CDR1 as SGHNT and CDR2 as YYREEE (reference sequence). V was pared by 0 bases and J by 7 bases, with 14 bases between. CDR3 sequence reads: CASSLVGPTLNEQFF. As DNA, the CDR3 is TGTGCCAGCAGCTTGGTAGGACCGACCCTTAATGAGCAGTTCTTC.

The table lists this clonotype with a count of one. CDR3 nucleotide sequence: TGCAGCGTTGAGGGGGGCGCCCACTATGGCTACACCTTC. Translated: CSVEGGAHYGYTF. This chain uses TRBV29-1 with TRBJ1-2; tentative D call: TRBD1 (6 bases). The ends were cut back, 3 bases at V and 3 bases at J, with 11 bases in the middle. This CDR3 comprises 13 residues. Germline CDR1 and CDR2: SQVTM and ANQGSEA.

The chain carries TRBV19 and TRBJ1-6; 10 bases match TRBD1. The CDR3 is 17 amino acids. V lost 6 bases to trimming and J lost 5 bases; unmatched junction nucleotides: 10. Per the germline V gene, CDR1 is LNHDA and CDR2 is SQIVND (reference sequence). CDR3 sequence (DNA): TGTGCCAGTAGGGGATGGGACAGGGGCCGCGATAATTCACCCCTCCACTTT. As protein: CASRGWDRGRDNSPLHF.

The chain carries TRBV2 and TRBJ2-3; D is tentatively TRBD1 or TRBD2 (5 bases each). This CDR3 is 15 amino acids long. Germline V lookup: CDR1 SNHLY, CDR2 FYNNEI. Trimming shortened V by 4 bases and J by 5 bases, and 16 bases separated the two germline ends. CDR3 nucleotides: TGTGCCAGCAGTGTCGTGGGGACCGTCCGAGATACGCAGTATTTT. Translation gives CASSVVGTVRDTQYF. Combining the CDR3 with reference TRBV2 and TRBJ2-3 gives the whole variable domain EPEVTQTPSHQVTQMGQEVILRCVPISNHLYFYWYRQILGQKVEFLVSFYNNEISEKSEIFDDQFSVERPDGSNFTLKIRSTKLEDSAMYFCASSVVGTVRDTQYFGPGTRLTVL.

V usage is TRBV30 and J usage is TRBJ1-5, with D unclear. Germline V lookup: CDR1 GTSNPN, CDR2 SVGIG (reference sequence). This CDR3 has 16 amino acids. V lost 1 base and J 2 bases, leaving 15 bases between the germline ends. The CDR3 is CAWSAPTLSRNQPQHF. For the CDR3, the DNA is TGTGCCTGGAGTGCCCCGACGCTCTCTCGCAATCAGCCCCAGCATTTT.

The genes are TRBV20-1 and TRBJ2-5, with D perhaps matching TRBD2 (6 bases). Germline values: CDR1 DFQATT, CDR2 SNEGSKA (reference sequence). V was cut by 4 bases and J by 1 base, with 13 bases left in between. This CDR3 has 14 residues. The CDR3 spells CSAILAGRQETQYF. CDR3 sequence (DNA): TGCAGTGCTATTTTGGCGGGACGCCAAGAGACCCAGTACTTC.

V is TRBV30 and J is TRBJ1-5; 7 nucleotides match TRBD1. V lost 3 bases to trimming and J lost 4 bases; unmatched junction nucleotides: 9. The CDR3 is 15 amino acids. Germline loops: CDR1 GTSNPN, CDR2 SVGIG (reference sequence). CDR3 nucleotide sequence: TGTGCCTGGAGCGGATCGGCAGGGGGGAATCAGCCCCAGCATTTT. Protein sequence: CAWSGSAGGNQPQHF.

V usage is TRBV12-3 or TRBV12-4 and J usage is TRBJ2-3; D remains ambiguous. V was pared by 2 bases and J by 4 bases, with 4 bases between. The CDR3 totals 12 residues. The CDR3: CASSLQSDTQYF. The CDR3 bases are TGTGCCAGCAGTTTACAGTCAGATACGCAGTATTTT.

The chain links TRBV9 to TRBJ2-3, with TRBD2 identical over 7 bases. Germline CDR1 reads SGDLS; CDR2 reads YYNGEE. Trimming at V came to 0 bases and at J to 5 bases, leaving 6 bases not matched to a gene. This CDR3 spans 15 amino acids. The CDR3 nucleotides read TGTGCCAGCAGCGTAGATCAGCGGGATCTAGATACGCAGTATTTT. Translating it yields CASSVDQRDLDTQYF.

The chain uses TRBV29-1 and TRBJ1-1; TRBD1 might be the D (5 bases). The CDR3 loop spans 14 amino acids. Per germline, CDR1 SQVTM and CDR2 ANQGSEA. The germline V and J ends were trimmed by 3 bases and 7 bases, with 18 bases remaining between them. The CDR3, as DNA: TGCAGCGTTGAGGACCCGGGACCAGCGGGTGAAGCTTTCTTT. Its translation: CSVEDPGPAGEAFF. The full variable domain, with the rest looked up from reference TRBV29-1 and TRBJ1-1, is SAVISQKPSRDICQRGTSLTIQCQVDSQVTMMFWYRQQPGQSLTLIATANQGSEATYESGFVIDKFPISRPNLTFSTLTVSNMSPEDSSIYLCSVEDPGPAGEAFFGQGTRLTVV.